This paragraph reports one TCR beta chain. The antigen is unknown. This record belongs to a study of graft-versus-host responses after intestinal transplantation. Findings and limits, study-wide: Declines in HvG clones occurring early post-transplant were associated with peak circulating GvH clone levels.

Sequenced by immunoSEQ multiplex PCR; TCRdb stores in-frame clones only, minus some. The repertoire consists of 100,000 or so clones, with 80% to 95% occurring once and the leading ten covering around 0.17%. Trimming left V 0 bases short and J 0 bases short, with 7 bases between. Germline V gene data show CDR1 as SGHRS and CDR2 as YFSETQ. The CDR3 covers 15 residues. The rearrangement joins TRBV5-1 to TRBJ2-1; D remains ambiguous. The TCR was taken from a human donor who received an intestinal transplant. This sample comprised unstimulated CD4+ T cells sorted from spleen or lymph node cells, obtained before intestinal transplant. The CDR3 loop is CASSLDPSSYNEQFF. The CDR3, as DNA: TGCGCCAGCAGCTTGGATCCTAGCTCCTACAATGAGCAGTTCTTC.